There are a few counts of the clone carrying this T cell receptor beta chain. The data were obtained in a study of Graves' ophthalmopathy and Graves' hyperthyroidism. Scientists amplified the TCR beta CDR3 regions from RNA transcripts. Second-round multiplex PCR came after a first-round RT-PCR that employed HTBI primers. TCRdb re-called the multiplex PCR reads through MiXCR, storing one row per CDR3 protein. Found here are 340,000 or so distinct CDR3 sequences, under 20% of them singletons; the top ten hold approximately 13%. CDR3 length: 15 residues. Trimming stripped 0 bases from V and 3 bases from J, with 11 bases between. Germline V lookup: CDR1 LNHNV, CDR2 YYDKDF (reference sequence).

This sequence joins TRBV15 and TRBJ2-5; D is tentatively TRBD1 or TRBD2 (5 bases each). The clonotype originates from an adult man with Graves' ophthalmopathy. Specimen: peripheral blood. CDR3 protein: CATSRDEGTKETQYF. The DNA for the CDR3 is TGTGCCACCAGCAGAGATGAGGGGACCAAAGAGACCCAGTACTTC.